The present T cell receptor beta chain was sequenced within a study of cytomegalovirus exposure and HLA in healthy donors. Trimming removed 5 bases from V and 3 bases from J, with 17 bases in between. This CDR3 has 15 residues. CDR1 is MDHEN and CDR2 is SYDVKM in the germline V gene. Overall study results and limits: Exclusion applied to some V segments, including TRBV6-2 and TRBV6-3, as they were indistinguishable. In a later analysis, a missense DCLRE1C variant was linked to TCR beta V- and J-gene trimming.

With respect to this clone: Its target is not known.

13 Jbeta primers and 60 Vbeta primers were used for the PCR. Method: immunoSEQ multiplex PCR; TCRdb's copy keeps in-frame clones and lacks some. In the table there are about 63,000 clones, roughly 75% of which are singletons. Sequenced input: PBMCs. The V gene is TRBV28, the J gene TRBJ2-7; unclear D gene. This receptor was taken from a woman in her 40s in good health and CMV-seropositive. The CDR3 loop is CASSPLWAPSYEQYF. The CDR3 DNA reads as TGTGCCAGCAGTCCCCTTTGGGCACCCAGCTACGAGCAGTACTTC.